Following are 28 T cell receptor beta chains from one sample sequenced in a study of cytomegalovirus exposure and HLA in healthy donors. The PCR made use of 60 Vbeta and 13 Jbeta primers. Sequencing used immunoSEQ multiplex PCR; TCRdb keeps in-frame clones, though not all of them. Altogether more than 150,000 clones are present, around 78% being singletons, with the ten largest covering 1.5% to 2%. Sequenced: PBMCs. These receptors were obtained from a young man in good health and CMV-seronegative.

This clone has a single count. The V and J genes are TRBV25-1 and TRBJ1-2; 9 nucleotides agree with TRBD1. The CDR3 contains 16 residues. CDR1 and CDR2 from the germline V gene are MGHDK and SYGVNS. Trimming at V came to 7 bases and at J to 7 bases, leaving 16 bases not matched to a gene. This CDR3 reads CASTDRGSGWVGGYTF. The CDR3 region has the DNA TGTGCCAGCACGGACAGGGGTTCGGGGTGGGTTGGTGGCTACACCTTC.

The chain employs TRBV6-5 and TRBJ1-1, with TRBD1 as a possible D gene (6 bases). This CDR3 contains 15 residues. The germline gives CDR1 MNHEY, CDR2 SVGAGI. The V end lost 0 bases, the J end lost 8 bases, and 16 bases lay between the germline ends. CDR3 sequence (DNA): TGTGCCAGCAGTTACTCACAGGGCCGGCCCCTGGAAGCTTTCTTT. It specifies CASSYSQGRPLEAFF.

The chain carries TRBV5-8 and TRBJ1-1; TRBD1 is a possible D gene (5 bases). CDR1 is SGHTS, CDR2 YDEGEE, per germline. The V end lost 3 bases, the J end lost 5 bases, and 17 bases lay between the germline ends. The CDR3 extends over 15 amino acids. The CDR3 DNA reads TGTGCCAGCAGCTCCAGGGTTAGGGTTGGGACTGAAGCTTTCTTT. This gives the protein CASSSRVRVGTEAFF.

The rearrangement links TRBV28 to TRBJ2-7, with D possibly being TRBD2 (5 bases). Between the trimmed V and J ends, which lost 5 bases and 0 bases, there was a span of 14 bases. CDR3 length equals 15 residues. Germline CDR1 MDHEN, CDR2 SYDVKM. The CDR3 DNA reads TGTGCCAGCAGTCCTCTAGCCGGCAGCTCCTACGAGCAGTACTTC. It translates to CASSPLAGSSYEQYF.

In its sample, this clone was seen once. The V gene is TRBV6-1, the J gene TRBJ2-7; 10 positions agree with TRBD1. V lost 5 bases to trimming and J lost 8 bases; unmatched junction nucleotides: 12. Germline V gives CDR1 MNHNS, CDR2 SASEGT. The CDR3 is 15 amino acids. This CDR3 is CASSTRTGGGLKQYF. The CDR3 coding sequence is TGTGCCAGCAGTACGCGGACAGGGGGTGGCCTTAAGCAGTACTTC.

This chain links TRBV7-9 with TRBJ2-1; maybe TRBD1 (6 bases). The CDR3 has 15 amino acids. V was shortened by 5 bases and J by 5 bases, with 16 bases between the two germline ends. Germline CDR1 reads SEHNR; CDR2 reads FQNEAQ (reference sequence). The CDR3 sequence: CASSPSTGSNNEQFF. DNA of the CDR3: TGTGCCAGCAGCCCTTCGACAGGCTCTAACAATGAGCAGTTCTTC.

The V gene is TRBV2, the J gene TRBJ1-2; 8 bases fit TRBD1. The CDR3 has 15 amino acids. V shed 6 bases and J 0 bases; nucleotides not matched to a gene: 6. Per the germline V gene, CDR1 is SNHLY and CDR2 is FYNNEI. The CDR3 DNA sequence: TGTGCCAGCAGGGGCCAGACAGGGGCTAACTATGGCTACACCTTC. As protein: CASRGQTGANYGYTF.

This clone was detected once. This chain joins TRBV29-1 and TRBJ2-7; 8 bases match TRBD1. The CDR3 has 13 residues. The V gene end was trimmed by 7 bases and the J gene end by 0 bases; junction bases not matched to a gene: 5. The V gene's germline CDR1 is SQVTM and CDR2 ANQGSEA. The CDR3 bases are TGCAGCGCCACGACAGGGGTCTCCTACGAGCAGTACTTC. Amino acids: CSATTGVSYEQYF.

V and J are TRBV9 and TRBJ1-3; 10 nucleotides match TRBD1. CDR1 SGDLS and CDR2 YYNGEE come from the germline V gene. The V and J ends lost 4 bases and 4 bases, in that order; junction bases with no gene match: 8. The CDR3 consists of 16 residues. CDR3 nucleotide sequence: TGTGCCAGCAGCCCGGGGACAGGGGATTCGGGAAACACCATATATTTT. This translates into CASSPGTGDSGNTIYF.

This clone showed up just a few times. The chain is built from TRBV5-3 and TRBJ1-6, with unresolved D. TRBV5-3 is classed as an ORF, of uncertain function. The CDR3 has 13 residues. Between the trimmed V and J ends, which lost 3 bases and 7 bases, there was a span of 8 bases. CDR3: CARSSTQNSPLHF. The CDR3 nucleotides read TGTGCCAGAAGCTCGACACAGAATTCACCCCTCCACTTT.

This clone was counted a single time. The CDR3 loop is CASTLPIGGEQYF. For the CDR3, the DNA is TGTGCCAGCACCCTACCGATAGGGGGCGAGCAGTACTTC. V usage is TRBV28 and J usage is TRBJ2-7; a possible D gene is TRBD1 (6 bases). This CDR3 contains 13 residues. V lost 7 bases and J 6 bases, leaving 16 bases between the germline ends. The germline gives CDR1 MDHEN, CDR2 SYDVKM.

This clone was counted only a few times. The CDR3 DNA sequence: TGTGCCAGCGCCCCGTGGGGCGGAAGCTATGGCTACACCTTC. It is translated as CASAPWGGSYGYTF. The chain links TRBV25-1 to TRBJ1-2, with a tentative D call TRBD1 (5 bases). This CDR3 spans 14 amino acids. Trimming removed 8 bases at V and 4 bases at J, with 17 bases between. Per germline, CDR1 MGHDK and CDR2 SYGVNS.

A few counts support this clone. This chain uses TRBV7-2 with TRBJ2-3, with 11 bases aligning to TRBD2. CDR1 SGHTA and CDR2 FQGNSA come from the germline V gene. The J segment lost 2 bases and the V segment lost 3 bases, leaving 13 bases of the junction unmatched. The CDR3 is made up of 19 amino acids. The CDR3 DNA reads TGTGCCAGCAGCTTCAGGGGTCCCCTAGCGGGAGGAACCACAGATACGCAGTATTTT. Its translation: CASSFRGPLAGGTTDTQYF.

The sample holds a few counts of this clone. The chain joins TRBV28 to TRBJ1-2; D call uncertain. Germline V gene lookup returns CDR1 MDHEN and CDR2 SYDVKM. V was cut by 5 bases and J by 2 bases, with 15 bases left in between. This CDR3 has 15 residues. CDR3 sequence reads: CASSPLAGLNYGYTF. The DNA for the CDR3 is TGTGCCAGCAGTCCCCTGGCGGGGTTGAACTATGGCTACACCTTC.

The gene calls are TRBV5-4 and TRBJ1-6; 10 positions agree with TRBD1. The CDR3 runs to 16 residues. Germline V CDR1 and CDR2: SGHNT, YYREEE (reference sequence). Trimming took 4 bases from V and 5 from J; bases not matched to a gene: 6. The chain's CDR3 is CASSTGTGANNSPLHF. The CDR3 nucleotides read TGTGCCAGCAGCACCGGGACAGGGGCGAATAATTCACCCCTCCACTTT.

This clone was seen once. Other DNA sequences from this sample encode an identical CDR3 as well. J is TRBJ2-1 and V is TRBV9; TRBD2 matches at 8 bases. The CDR3 has 14 amino acids. V shed 4 bases, J shed 7 bases, and the junction held 7 bases outside the gene matches. Germline CDR1 and CDR2: SGDLS and YYNGEE. The CDR3 loop is CASSWAGGQNEQFF. CDR3 nucleotides: TGTGCCAGCAGCTGGGCGGGAGGTCAGAATGAGCAGTTCTTC.

V and J are TRBV5-1 and TRBJ2-1; weak D call: TRBD1 (5 bases). V dropped 3 bases and J dropped 6 bases, with 7 bases sitting between them. Germline CDR1 reads SGHRS; CDR2 reads YFSETQ. The CDR3 is 12 residues long. The chain's CDR3 is CASSSDSNEQFF. The CDR3 nucleotides read TGCGCCAGCAGCTCAGACAGCAATGAGCAGTTCTTC.

The chain recombines TRBV5-6 with TRBJ1-1, with D possibly being TRBD1 (5 bases). Germline V lookup: CDR1 SGHDT, CDR2 YYEEEE. The CDR3 consists of 14 residues. The V and J ends lost 0 bases and 11 bases respectively, with 17 bases between them. In nucleotides, the CDR3 is TGTGCCAGCAGCTTGGATTACTCGGCAGGGCGCGCTTTCTTT. Translating it yields CASSLDYSAGRAFF.

The rearrangement joins TRBV6-5 to TRBJ1-2; 9 positions match TRBD1. V lost 2 bases, J lost 8 bases, and 6 bases stayed unmatched. This CDR3 comprises 14 residues. Germline V lookup: CDR1 MNHEY, CDR2 SVGAGI. CDR3 region: CASSYPGQGVGYTF. The CDR3 DNA sequence: TGTGCCAGCAGTTACCCGGGACAGGGTGTGGGCTACACCTTC.

This CDR3 is CASSELGLKPNEQFF. CDR3 DNA: TGTGCCAGCAGTGAACTAGGACTTAAACCCAATGAGCAGTTCTTC. This chain connects TRBV6-1 to TRBJ2-1, with D perhaps matching TRBD2 (5 bases). V lost 2 bases and J lost 6, with 14 bases in between. Germline CDR1 is MNHNS and CDR2 is SASEGT. This CDR3 contains 15 residues.

The chain uses TRBV28 and TRBJ1-6, with 7 bases lining up with TRBD1. The CDR3 has 14 amino acids. Looked up from germline, CDR1 is MDHEN and CDR2 is SYDVKM. J gave up 13 bases and V 4 bases, and 10 bases lay outside the gene matches. This chain's CDR3 is CASSSLTGAHPLHF. CDR3 bases: TGTGCCAGCAGTTCCCTTACAGGGGCCCATCCCCTCCACTTT.

The J gene is TRBJ1-1, the V gene TRBV7-3; tentative D call: TRBD1 (5 bases). Germline V gene data show CDR1 as SGHTA and CDR2 as FQGTGA. V gave up 2 bases and J gave up 5 bases, with 12 bases separating them. The CDR3 spans 14 residues. CDR3 protein: CASSLEGEITEAFF. The CDR3 nucleotides read TGTGCCAGCAGCTTAGAAGGGGAAATAACTGAAGCTTTCTTT.

V is TRBV30 and J is TRBJ1-5; D call uncertain. The V end was cut by 0 bases, the J end by 6 bases, with 12 bases between. The CDR3 is made up of 14 amino acids. Germline CDR1 and CDR2: GTSNPN and SVGIG (reference sequence). The CDR3 region has the DNA TGTGCCTGGAGTGTACGGCGGTCCACTCAGCCCCAGCATTTT. It yields the protein CAWSVRRSTQPQHF.

The chain links TRBV7-9 to TRBJ2-2; possibly TRBD1 for D (5 bases). The CDR3 is 12 residues long. CDR1 SEHNR and CDR2 FQNEAQ come from the germline V gene (reference sequence). V was pared by 5 bases and J by 4 bases, with 5 bases between. CDR3 region: CASSDSTGELFF. CDR3 in DNA: TGTGCCAGCAGCGACAGCACCGGGGAGCTGTTTTTT.

The chain is built from TRBV27 and TRBJ2-1; 9 bases map to TRBD1. This CDR3 contains 14 residues. V gave up 7 bases and J gave up 2 bases; unmatched junction bases: 3. Germline lookup yields CDR1 MNHEY and CDR2 SMNVEV (reference sequence). The CDR3 sequence is CASMTGGTYNEQFF. In DNA form, the CDR3 reads TGTGCCAGCATGACAGGGGGGACCTACAATGAGCAGTTCTTC.

A remark on this clone: A junction end diverges from the germline sequence, so it may reflect a read error. The chain uses TRBV5-6 and TRBJ1-6, with 8 positions matching TRBD1. CDR1 is SGHDT, CDR2 YYEEEE, per germline. CDR3 length equals 15 residues. CDR3 nucleotides: TGTGCCAGCAGCAGTAGGCAGGGGGCGAATTCACCCCTCTACTTT. This gives the protein CASSSRQGANSPLYF.

This rearrangement joins TRBV15 to TRBJ2-1; D is possibly TRBD2 (6 bases). Trimming stripped 5 bases from V and 0 bases from J, with 14 bases between. The CDR3 sequence is 16 residues long. Germline values: CDR1 LNHNV, CDR2 YYDKDF (reference sequence). In DNA form, the CDR3 reads TGTGCCACCAGCGGGGGGACCGTTCACTCCTACAATGAGCAGTTCTTC. It is translated as CATSGGTVHSYNEQFF.

This clone was recorded once. The chain couples TRBV9 to TRBJ1-2, with 11 bases matching TRBD1. Per germline, CDR1 SGDLS and CDR2 YYNGEE. J was trimmed by 6 bases and V by 0 bases; bases with no gene match: 7. This CDR3 region has 16 residues. The CDR3 nucleotides are TGTGCCAGCAGCGTAGAGGACAGGGGGCGATACGATGGCTACACCTTC. Translation: CASSVEDRGRYDGYTF.